The 26 T cell receptor beta chains below come from one sample, sequenced in a study of blood T cell repertoires in COVID-19. Data came from immunoSEQ multiplex PCR; TCRdb stores just in-frame clones and leaves some out. The repertoire holds 400,000 or so clones, with 89% as singletons. Source material: peripheral blood. Source of these receptors: a woman between 35 and 50 years old with COVID-19, enrolled during active disease.

The J gene is TRBJ1-1, the V gene TRBV29-1; D is uncertain. Germline V gene sequence: CDR1 SQVTM, CDR2 ANQGSEA. This CDR3 has 13 amino acids. V was pared by 8 bases and J by 3 bases, with 16 bases between. The CDR3 spells CSSRSRGDTEAFF. The CDR3 nucleotides read TGCAGCTCCCGTTCCCGCGGGGACACTGAAGCTTTCTTT.

The chain combines TRBV19 with TRBJ1-1, with TRBD1 as a possible D gene (5 bases). The V and J ends lost 7 bases and 2 bases respectively, with 14 bases between them. CDR1 is LNHDA and CDR2 is SQIVND in the germline V gene (reference sequence). This CDR3 contains 14 residues. The CDR3 protein is CASTEGHSNTEAFF. CDR3 DNA sequence: TGTGCCAGTACGGAGGGGCACTCAAACACTGAAGCTTTCTTT.

The chain joins TRBV7-2 to TRBJ1-2; tentatively, D is TRBD1 (6 bases). CDR1 is SGHTA, CDR2 FQGNSA, per germline. The V and J ends lost 5 bases and 6 bases respectively, with 13 bases between them. There are 13 residues in the CDR3. CDR3 bases: TGTGCCAGCAGCCGGACAGCGGTTCATGGCTACACCTTC. Residues: CASSRTAVHGYTF. Based on the CDR3 plus reference TRBV7-2 and TRBJ1-2, the full variable domain is GAGVSQSPSNKVTEKGKDVELRCDPISGHTALYWYRQSLGQGLEFLIYFQGNSAPDKSGLPSDRFSAERTGGSVSTLTIQRTQQEDSAVYLCASSRTAVHGYTFGSGTRLTVV.

A single count supports this clone. The V gene is TRBV5-1, the J gene TRBJ2-7; TRBD1 matches at 7 bases. The trim removed 4 bases at V and 1 base at J, leaving 5 bases unmatched. The CDR3 is 14 residues long. CDR1 and CDR2 (germline): SGHRS, YFSETQ. DNA of the CDR3: TGCGCCAGCAGCCAAGGGACAGTTTCCTACGAGCAGTACTTC. It translates to CASSQGTVSYEQYF. Full variable domain (missing parts from reference TRBV5-1 and TRBJ2-7): KAGVTQTPRYLIKTRGQQVTLSCSPISGHRSVSWYQQTPGQGLQFLFEYFSETQRNKGNFPGRFSGRQFSNSRSEMNVSTLELGDSALYLCASSQGTVSYEQYFGPGTRLTVT.

The V call is TRBV7-2, the J call TRBJ1-2; D is unclear. Trimming cost V 3 bases and J 6 bases, with 14 bases left between them. Germline lookup yields CDR1 SGHTA and CDR2 FQGNSA. This CDR3 has 14 amino acids. The DNA of the CDR3 is TGTGCCAGCAGCTTGGTCGCCGGGGTCCATGGCTACACCTTC. It codes for CASSLVAGVHGYTF. Complete variable domain (other parts from reference TRBV7-2 and TRBJ1-2): GAGVSQSPSNKVTEKGKDVELRCDPISGHTALYWYRQSLGQGLEFLIYFQGNSAPDKSGLPSDRFSAERTGGSVSTLTIQRTQQEDSAVYLCASSLVAGVHGYTFGSGTRLTVV.

The chain recombines TRBV29-1 with TRBJ2-7; TRBD1 aligns across 9 bases. Germline CDR1 reads SQVTM; CDR2 reads ANQGSEA. CDR3 length: 13 residues. With V trimmed by 0 bases and J by 7 bases, 4 bases remained unmatched. This chain's CDR3 is CSVEEQGAREQYF. DNA of the CDR3: TGCAGCGTTGAAGAACAGGGGGCTCGGGAGCAGTACTTC.

The chain combines TRBV19 with TRBJ2-7; TRBD2 agrees at 11 bases. The CDR3 has 16 amino acids. Per the germline V gene, CDR1 is LNHDA and CDR2 is SQIVND (reference sequence). J was trimmed by 3 bases and V by 6 bases; bases with no gene match: 10. CDR3: CASRHAAGTSGYEQYF. CDR3 in DNA: TGTGCCAGTAGACATGCAGCCGGGACTAGCGGCTACGAGCAGTACTTC.

The chain's CDR3 is CASSRRLAGFPTGQFF. The CDR3 nucleotides are TGCGCCAGCAGCCGCCGACTAGCGGGATTCCCCACGGGGCAGTTCTTC. The chain employs TRBV4-3 and TRBJ2-1; the match to TRBD2 covers 11 bases. Germline V gene data show CDR1 as LGHNA and CDR2 as YSLEER. CDR3 size: 16 residues. J was trimmed by 12 bases and V by 4 bases; bases with no gene match: 14.

The V gene is TRBV9, the J gene TRBJ2-1; 11 bases align to TRBD2. The CDR3 totals 16 residues. J lost 7 bases, V lost 0 bases, and 6 bases had no gene match. From germline, CDR1 is SGDLS and CDR2 YYNGEE. The CDR3 DNA sequence: TGTGCCAGCAGCGTAGGGGGACTAGCGGAGGGGAATGAGCAGTTCTTC. Translation: CASSVGGLAEGNEQFF.

This sequence joins TRBV2 and TRBJ1-1, with D perhaps matching TRBD1 (5 bases). Trimming left V 3 bases short and J 2 bases short, with 13 bases between. There are 15 residues in the CDR3. Germline V gene lookup returns CDR1 SNHLY and CDR2 FYNNEI. In DNA form, the CDR3 reads TGTGCCAGCAGTGAGAAATCAGGGAAAAACACTGAAGCTTTCTTT. This translates into CASSEKSGKNTEAFF.

J is TRBJ2-5 and V is TRBV30, with TRBD2 matching over 7 bases. The V gene's germline CDR1 is GTSNPN and CDR2 SVGIG (reference sequence). The trim removed 3 bases at V and 3 bases at J, leaving 10 bases unmatched. CDR3 size: 15 residues. CDR3 region: CAWSVLGGREETQYF. CDR3 nucleotide sequence: TGTGCCTGGAGCGTCTTAGGCGGGAGAGAAGAGACCCAGTACTTC.

This clone was seen only a few times. The J gene is TRBJ2-2, the V gene TRBV3-1 (or the pseudogene TRBV3-2); the D gene is possibly TRBD2 (6 bases). CDR1 and CDR2 from the germline V gene are LGHDT and YNNKEL (reference sequence). The CDR3 is 15 residues long. Trimming cost V 1 base and J 4 bases, with 10 bases left between them. The CDR3 region is CASSQGLGSTGELFF. The CDR3, as DNA: TGTGCCAGCAGCCAAGGACTAGGTAGCACCGGGGAGCTGTTTTTT.

This chain connects TRBV7-8 to TRBJ2-2, with 12 bases matching TRBD2. The CDR3 loop spans 17 amino acids. Germline V gene lookup returns CDR1 SGHVS and CDR2 FQNEAQ. Germline trimming cut 2 bases from V and 1 base from J; bases unmatched to any gene: 2. CDR3 DNA: TGTGCCAGCAGCTTACGGACTAGCGGGATGAACACCGGGGAGCTGTTTTTT. Translated: CASSLRTSGMNTGELFF.

The genes are TRBV7-3 and TRBJ1-1; D remains unclear. The CDR3 extends over 13 amino acids. Per the germline V gene, CDR1 is SGHTA and CDR2 is FQGTGA. The V end was cut by 3 bases, the J end by 1 base, with 6 bases between. CDR3 in DNA: TGTGCCAGCAGCTTTATCCCGAACACTGAAGCTTTCTTT. Protein product: CASSFIPNTEAFF. The entire variable domain, with the rest obtained from reference TRBV7-3 and TRBJ1-1, is as follows: GAGVSQTPSNKVTEKGKYVELRCDPISGHTALYWYRQSLGQGPEFLIYFQGTGAADDSGLPNDRFFAVRPEGSVSTLKIQRTERGDSAVYLCASSFIPNTEAFFGQGTRLTVV.

V is TRBV4-1 and J is TRBJ1-1; TRBD1 might be the D (6 bases). V was cut by 3 bases and J by 6 bases, with 11 bases left in between. This CDR3 is built from 13 residues. From germline, CDR1 is MGHRA and CDR2 YSYEKL. Here the CDR3 reads CASSQTGESEAFF. The DNA of the CDR3 is TGCGCCAGCAGCCAGACAGGAGAATCTGAAGCTTTCTTT.

Points on this clone: The sample has other DNA sequences that encode this CDR3 too. The chain couples TRBV28 to TRBJ1-1; D is possibly TRBD1 (5 bases). The germline V gene has CDR1 MDHEN and CDR2 SYDVKM. Trimming took 0 bases from V and 1 from J, leaving 6 bases between them. This CDR3 contains 14 residues. The CDR3 DNA sequence: TGTGCCAGCAGTTTATGGGGGGGGAACACTGAAGCTTTCTTT. Translating gives CASSLWGGNTEAFF.

This clone has just a few counts. This sequence joins TRBV27 and TRBJ1-5; possible D gene TRBD1, 6 bases. The CDR3 covers 14 residues. Germline loops: CDR1 MNHEY, CDR2 SMNVEV (reference sequence). V dropped 6 bases and J dropped 5 bases, with 14 bases sitting between them. Here the CDR3 reads CASRGAGEYQPQHF. CDR3 nucleotide sequence: TGTGCCAGCAGGGGGGCAGGGGAATATCAGCCCCAGCATTTT.

This clone was counted a single time. CDR3 nucleotide sequence: TGTGCCAGCAGACCAACAGCGGGGGGGATTGATACGCAGTATTTT. Residues: CASRPTAGGIDTQYF. The chain joins TRBV7-2 to TRBJ2-3, with TRBD2 matching 10 bases. CDR3 length equals 15 residues. The junction had 9 bases not matched to a gene; V was cut back by 6 bases and J by 6 bases. The V gene's germline CDR1 is SGHTA and CDR2 FQGNSA.

This clone was found a few times. The rearrangement uses TRBV28 and TRBJ1-3; D might be TRBD1 (5 bases). Germline V gene data show CDR1 as MDHEN and CDR2 as SYDVKM. Trimming took off 8 bases at V and 2 bases at J, with 22 bases between the two ends. CDR3 length: 17 amino acids. The CDR3 DNA sequence: TGTGCCAGCCAAATCACGGGGGGGGAAATGACTGGAAACACCATATATTTT. This translates into CASQITGGEMTGNTIYF. Combining the CDR3 with reference TRBV28 and TRBJ1-3 gives the whole variable domain DVKVTQSSRYLVKRTGEKVFLECVQDMDHENMFWYRQDPGLGLRLIYFSYDVKMKEKGDIPEGYSVSREKKERFSLILESASTNQTSMYLCASQITGGEMTGNTIYFGEGSWLTVV.

This chain joins TRBV10-3 and TRBJ2-5; D gene ambiguous. The V end lost 6 bases, the J end lost 0 bases, and 5 bases lay between the germline ends. The CDR3 covers 12 residues. Germline CDR1 is ENHRY and CDR2 is SYGVKD. CDR3: CAIRDNQETQYF. The CDR3 DNA is TGTGCCATCAGAGACAACCAAGAGACCCAGTACTTC.

This chain joins TRBV10-3 and TRBJ2-3, with D maybe TRBD2 (5 bases). Deletions cut 0 bases from V and 4 bases from J, with 5 bases between. The CDR3 is 13 residues long. CDR1 and CDR2 (germline): ENHRY, SYGVKD. This CDR3 reads CAISESRADTQYF. CDR3 DNA sequence: TGTGCCATCAGTGAGTCGCGGGCAGATACGCAGTATTTT.

This clone was counted between two and nine times. V gene TRBV29-1 combines with J gene TRBJ1-3; the match to TRBD1 covers 8 bases. Germline CDR1 and CDR2: SQVTM and ANQGSEA. V was pared by 5 bases and J by 0 bases, with 6 bases of the junction left unmatched. The CDR3 contains 15 residues. CDR3 nucleotide sequence: TGCAGCGTTAGACAGGGGTCCAACTCTGGAAACACCATATATTTT. This sequence encodes CSVRQGSNSGNTIYF. The full variable domain, completed using reference TRBV29-1 and TRBJ1-3, is SAVISQKPSRDICQRGTSLTIQCQVDSQVTMMFWYRQQPGQSLTLIATANQGSEATYESGFVIDKFPISRPNLTFSTLTVSNMSPEDSSIYLCSVRQGSNSGNTIYFGEGSWLTVV.

The V and J genes are TRBV27 and TRBJ2-1; 11 nucleotides agree with TRBD2. This CDR3 is 16 amino acids long. V lost 4 bases to trimming and J lost 9 bases; unmatched junction nucleotides: 11. In germline, CDR1 is MNHEY, CDR2 SMNVEV (reference sequence). The CDR3 spells CASSSFLRLAGGEQFF. The DNA of the CDR3 is TGTGCCAGCAGTTCTTTCTTGAGGCTAGCGGGAGGTGAGCAGTTCTTC.

J is TRBJ2-5 and V is TRBV7-2; D remains ambiguous. CDR3 length: 11 amino acids. The V end lost 5 bases, the J end lost 10 bases, and 11 bases lay between the germline ends. Germline V CDR1 and CDR2: SGHTA, FQGNSA. The chain's CDR3 is CASSLSFSQYF. The CDR3 DNA follows: TGTGCCAGCAGCCTTAGTTTTAGCCAGTACTTC.

The chain links TRBV7-9 to TRBJ1-1; no reliable D call. The CDR3 covers 14 residues. V lost 5 bases and J 1 base, leaving 11 bases between the germline ends. CDR1 is SEHNR and CDR2 is FQNEAQ in the germline V gene (reference sequence). The CDR3 region is CASSPPEWNTEAFF. In DNA form, the CDR3 reads TGTGCCAGCAGCCCCCCCGAGTGGAACACTGAAGCTTTCTTT.

The chain employs TRBV28 and TRBJ1-5, with D perhaps matching TRBD1 (6 bases). V lost 3 bases and J 3 bases, leaving 15 bases between the germline ends. This CDR3 is 16 amino acids long. Germline CDR1 reads MDHEN; CDR2 reads SYDVKM. CDR3 sequence (DNA): TGTGCCAGCAGTTTCGGGCTGTGGGGGCACAATCAGCCCCAGCATTTT. It codes for CASSFGLWGHNQPQHF.